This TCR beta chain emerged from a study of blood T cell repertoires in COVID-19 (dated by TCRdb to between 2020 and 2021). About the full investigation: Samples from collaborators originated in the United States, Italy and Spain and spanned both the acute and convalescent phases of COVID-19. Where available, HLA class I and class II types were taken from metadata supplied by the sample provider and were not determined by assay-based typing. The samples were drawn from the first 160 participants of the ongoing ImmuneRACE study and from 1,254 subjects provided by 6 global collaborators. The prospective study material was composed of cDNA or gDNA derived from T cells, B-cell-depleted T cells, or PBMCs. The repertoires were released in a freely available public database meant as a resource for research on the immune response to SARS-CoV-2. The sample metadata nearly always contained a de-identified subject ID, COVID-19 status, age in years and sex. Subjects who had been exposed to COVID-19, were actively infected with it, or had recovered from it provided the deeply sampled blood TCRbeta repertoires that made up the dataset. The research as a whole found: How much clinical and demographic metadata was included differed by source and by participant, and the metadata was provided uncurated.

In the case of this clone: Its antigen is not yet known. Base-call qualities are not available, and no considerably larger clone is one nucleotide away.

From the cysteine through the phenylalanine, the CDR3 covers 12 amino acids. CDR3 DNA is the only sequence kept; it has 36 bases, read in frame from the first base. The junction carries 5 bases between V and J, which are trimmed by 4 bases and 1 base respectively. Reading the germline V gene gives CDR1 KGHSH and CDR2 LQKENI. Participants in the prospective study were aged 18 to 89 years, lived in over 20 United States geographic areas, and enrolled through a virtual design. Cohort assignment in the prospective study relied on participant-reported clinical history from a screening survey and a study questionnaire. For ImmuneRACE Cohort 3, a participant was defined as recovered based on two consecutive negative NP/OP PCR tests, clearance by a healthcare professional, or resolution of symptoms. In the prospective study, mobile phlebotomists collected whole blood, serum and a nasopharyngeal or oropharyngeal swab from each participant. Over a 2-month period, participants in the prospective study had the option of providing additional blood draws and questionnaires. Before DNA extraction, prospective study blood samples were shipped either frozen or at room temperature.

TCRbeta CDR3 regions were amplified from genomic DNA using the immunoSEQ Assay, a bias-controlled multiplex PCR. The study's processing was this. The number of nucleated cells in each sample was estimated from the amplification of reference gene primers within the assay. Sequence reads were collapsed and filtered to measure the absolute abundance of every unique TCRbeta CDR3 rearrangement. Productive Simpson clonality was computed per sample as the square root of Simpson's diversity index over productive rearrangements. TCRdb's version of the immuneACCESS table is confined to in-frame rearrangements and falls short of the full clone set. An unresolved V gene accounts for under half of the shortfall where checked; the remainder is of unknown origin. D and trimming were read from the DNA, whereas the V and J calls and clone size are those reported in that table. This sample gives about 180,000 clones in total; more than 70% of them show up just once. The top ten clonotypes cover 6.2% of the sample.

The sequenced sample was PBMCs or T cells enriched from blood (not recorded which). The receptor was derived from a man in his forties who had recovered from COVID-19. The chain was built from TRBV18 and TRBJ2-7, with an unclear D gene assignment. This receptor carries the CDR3 CASSLRSYEQYF. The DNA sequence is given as TGTGCCAGCTCACTCCGGTCCTACGAGCAGTACTTC.